Described below is a single T cell receptor beta chain sequence and its context. The method was immunoSEQ multiplex PCR; TCRdb's version includes in-frame clones alone and lacks a portion of them. The sample has hundreds of thousands of clones; nearly 90% are singletons. The data belong to a study of blood T cell repertoires in COVID-19. Germline assignment: CDR1 PRHDT and CDR2 FYEKMQ (reference sequence). Trimming left V 4 bases short and J 3 bases short, with 10 bases between. This CDR3 has 13 amino acids. V usage is TRBV13 and J usage is TRBJ2-7; D call uncertain. The receptor's source is a woman under 30 with acute COVID-19. Sequencing input: PBMCs or T cells enriched from blood (not recorded which). CDR3 DNA sequence: TGTGCCAGCAGCTCAACACCCAGCTACGAGCAGTACTTC. It codes for CASSSTPSYEQYF.